The sample holds many counts of the clone carrying this TCR beta chain. Its antigen is unidentified. The CDR3 end is not reached by the read, which stops 3 residues before it; the germline J gene fills it in. This sample was taken from a study of T cell clonality in common variable immunodeficiency. Study observations and caveats: CVID subjects shared fewer TCRbeta clones than healthy controls did.

CDR3 length equals 16 residues. V lost 6 bases and J 0 bases, leaving 15 bases between the germline ends. CDR1 and CDR2 (germline): SQVTM, ANQGSEA. Clones were read by immunoSEQ multiplex PCR, and TCRdb kept only the in-frame ones, dropping some. The sample gives about 60,000 clones, none seen only once, and the top ten clones hold 1.5% to 2%. Sequencing was performed on peripheral blood mononuclear cells. The sequence came from a person aged 18-69 years in good health. This sequence joins TRBV29-1 and TRBJ2-6; TRBD1 is a possible D gene (7 bases). The CDR3 region is CSVLPGGLSGANVLTF. The CDR3 DNA, read in part, is TGCAGCGTACTGCCAGGGGGGCTCTCTGGGGCCAACGTC.